These 3 T cell receptor beta chains were sequenced from one sample in a study of radiation and T cells in renal cell carcinoma. Method: immunoSEQ multiplex PCR; TCRdb's copy keeps in-frame clones and lacks some. Counted here are some 120,000 clones, approximately 80% occurring once; the ten biggest clones make up around 1.8%. Sample time point: blood 2 weeks post-SBRT. Treatment defined: 15 Gy SBRT to primary tumor, nephrectomy 4 weeks later. The source was blood, collected from a patient whose treatment included radiotherapy and nephrectomy. The receptors were sampled from a woman aged 55-70 years with renal cell carcinoma.

The chain joins TRBV2 to TRBJ1-4; weak D call: TRBD1 (6 bases). Germline CDR1 and CDR2: SNHLY and FYNNEI. The CDR3 has 14 residues. V was trimmed by 3 bases and J by 7 bases, leaving 12 bases between them. CDR3 bases: TGTGCCAGCAGTGATGAGGGGGTACGTGAAAAACTGTTTTTT. Encoded protein: CASSDEGVREKLFF.

About this clone itself: The germline gene is not matched at one end of the junction; a read error may be the cause. This sequence joins TRBV7-7 and TRBJ2-7, with D possibly matching TRBD1 (5 bases). This CDR3 has 14 amino acids. Germline values: CDR1 SSHAT, CDR2 FNYEAQ (reference sequence). The CDR3 loop is CASSLGAKGDEQYF. CDR3 nucleotide sequence: TGTGCTAGCAGCTTAGGGGCAAAAGGCGACGAGCAGTACTTC.

Turning to this clone: One end of the junction does not line up with germline, which may come from a read error. The chain is built from TRBV7-2 and TRBJ1-6; tentatively, D is TRBD1 (5 bases). The length of the CDR3 is 16 residues. CDR1 and CDR2 from the germline V gene are SGHTA and FQGNSA. This chain's CDR3 is CASSLGVGQGGSPLHF. CDR3 in DNA: TGTGCCAGCAGTTTAGGGGTGGGGCAGGGCGGTTCACCCCTCCACTTT.